This T cell receptor beta chain was profiled in a study of beta chain features in type 1 diabetes. As for the study in general: There was similarity between patients and healthy donors in age, gender and cell yields. The study's findings and limits: In all four CD4+ subsets, TCRB CDR3 length was significantly, moderately reduced in type 1 diabetes.

cDNA synthesis used the whole RNA isolate, giving expressed TCRB sequences. Measured with immunoSEQ multiplex PCR; TCRdb has only the in-frame clones, and not every one. The sample yields approximately 15,000 clones, around 77% seen once. The table lists this clone with a few counts. Its antigen is unidentified. Per donor, one heparinised blood draw averaged approximately 120 mL. The TCR originated in a woman aged 18-29 years with type 1 diabetes. Sequencing was carried out using stem cell memory CD4+ T cells from blood.

The CDR3: CASSKPEQRSTPSTDTQYF. CDR3 nucleotide sequence: TGTGCCAGCAGCAAACCGGAGCAGCGGTCCACACCTAGCACAGATACGCAGTATTTT. The rearrangement links TRBV21-1 to TRBJ2-3; TRBD2 reflects the table's D call only, with no check against the DNA. TRBV21-1 is marked as a pseudogene. The CDR3 covers 19 residues.